Included here is one T cell receptor beta chain sequence, with context. A second PCR of about 7 to 11 cycles used a sample-barcoded 5' primer and a J-beta primer mix. MiXCR was run by TCRdb on the 5' RACE reads, yielding one entry per CDR3 protein. This table holds more than 1.4 million distinct CDR3 sequences, roughly 40% found once. V lost 5 bases, J lost 11 bases, and 18 bases stayed unmatched. The CDR3 covers 16 residues. Germline V CDR1 and CDR2: MNHEY, SVGEGT. This entry comes from a study of blood T cells in healthy people across ages. The genes are TRBV6-2 or TRBV6-3 and TRBJ2-5; 9 bases align to TRBD2. The receptor's source is a woman aged 18-35 years in good health. Source material: blood. CDR3 protein: CASSRSLIAGVNEQYF. The CDR3 nucleotides are TGTGCCAGCAGTCGGAGTTTGATAGCGGGAGTCAATGAGCAGTACTTC.